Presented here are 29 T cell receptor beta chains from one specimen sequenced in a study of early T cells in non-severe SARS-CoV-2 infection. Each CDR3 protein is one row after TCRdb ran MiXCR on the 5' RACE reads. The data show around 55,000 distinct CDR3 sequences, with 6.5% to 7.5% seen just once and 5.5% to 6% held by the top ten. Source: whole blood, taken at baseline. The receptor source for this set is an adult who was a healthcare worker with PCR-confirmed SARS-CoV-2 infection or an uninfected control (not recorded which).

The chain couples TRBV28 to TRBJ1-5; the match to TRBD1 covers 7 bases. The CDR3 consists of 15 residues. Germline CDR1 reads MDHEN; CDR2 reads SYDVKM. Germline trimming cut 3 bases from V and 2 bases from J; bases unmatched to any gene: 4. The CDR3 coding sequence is TGTGCCAGCAGTTTCATAGGGACAGGCAATCAGCCCCAGCATTTT. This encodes CASSFIGTGNQPQHF.

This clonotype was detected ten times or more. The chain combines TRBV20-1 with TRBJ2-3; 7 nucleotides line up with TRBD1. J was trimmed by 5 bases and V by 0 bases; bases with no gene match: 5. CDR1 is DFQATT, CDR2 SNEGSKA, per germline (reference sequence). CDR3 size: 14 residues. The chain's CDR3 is CSAREGGVGDTQYF. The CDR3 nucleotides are TGCAGTGCTAGAGAAGGGGGCGTGGGAGATACGCAGTATTTT.

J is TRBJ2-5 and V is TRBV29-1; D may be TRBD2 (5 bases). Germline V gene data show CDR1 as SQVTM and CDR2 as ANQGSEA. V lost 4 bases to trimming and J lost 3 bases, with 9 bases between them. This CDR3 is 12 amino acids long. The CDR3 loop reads CSVVHGEETQYF. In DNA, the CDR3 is TGCAGCGTTGTACACGGGGAAGAGACCCAGTACTTC.

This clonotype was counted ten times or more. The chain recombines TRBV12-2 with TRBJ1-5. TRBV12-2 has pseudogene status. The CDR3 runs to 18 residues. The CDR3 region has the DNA TGTGCAAGTCGCCCTCTATGGAGGGCCCACCCAAATAGTCAGCCCCAGCATTTT. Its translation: CASRPLWRAHPNSQPQHF.

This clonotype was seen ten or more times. The CDR3 protein is CSARDHGTSVDTQYF. The CDR3 nucleotides are TGCAGTGCTAGAGATCACGGGACTAGCGTAGATACGCAGTATTTT. This chain uses TRBV20-1 with TRBJ2-3, with 10 nucleotides matching TRBD2. V was clipped by 0 bases and J by 5 bases; unmatched bases: 5. The CDR3 has 15 amino acids. CDR1 is DFQATT and CDR2 is SNEGSKA in the germline V gene (reference sequence).

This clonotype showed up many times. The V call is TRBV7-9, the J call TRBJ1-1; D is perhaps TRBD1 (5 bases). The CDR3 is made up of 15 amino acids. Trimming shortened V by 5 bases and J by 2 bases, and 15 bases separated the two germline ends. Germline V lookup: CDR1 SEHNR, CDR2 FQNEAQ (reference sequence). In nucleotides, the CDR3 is TGTGCCAGCAGCCCGCCCCCGGGACGAAACACTGAAGCTTTCTTT. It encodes CASSPPPGRNTEAFF.

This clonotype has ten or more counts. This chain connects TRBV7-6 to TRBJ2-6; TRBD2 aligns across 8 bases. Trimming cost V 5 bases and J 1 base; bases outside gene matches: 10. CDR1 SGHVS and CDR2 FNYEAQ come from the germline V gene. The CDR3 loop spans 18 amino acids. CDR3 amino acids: CASSPIAGLTSGANVLTF. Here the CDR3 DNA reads TGTGCCAGCAGCCCCATAGCGGGGTTAACTTCTGGGGCCAACGTCCTGACTTTC.

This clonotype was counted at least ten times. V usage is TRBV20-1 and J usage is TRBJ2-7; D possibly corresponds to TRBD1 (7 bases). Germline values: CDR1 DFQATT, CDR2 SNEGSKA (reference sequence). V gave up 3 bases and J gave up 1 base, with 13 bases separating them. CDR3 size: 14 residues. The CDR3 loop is CSASNRGLSYEQYF. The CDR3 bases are TGCAGTGCTAGTAACAGGGGACTGTCCTACGAGCAGTACTTC.

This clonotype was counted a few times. The CDR3 region has the DNA TGTGCCAGCAGTGTAGAAGGGGGCAATCAGCCCCAGCATTTT. Translation gives CASSVEGGNQPQHF. The chain carries TRBV2 and TRBJ1-5; D possibly corresponds to TRBD1 (5 bases). V was trimmed by 4 bases and J by 2 bases, leaving 9 bases between them. Germline CDR1 is SNHLY and CDR2 is FYNNEI. CDR3 length equals 14 residues.

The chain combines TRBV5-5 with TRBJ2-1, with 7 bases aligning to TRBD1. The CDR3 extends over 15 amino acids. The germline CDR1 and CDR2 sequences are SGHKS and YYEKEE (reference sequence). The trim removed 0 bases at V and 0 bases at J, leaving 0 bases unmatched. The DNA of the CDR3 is TGTGCCAGCAGCTTGGGACAGGGCTCCTACAATGAGCAGTTCTTC. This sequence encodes CASSLGQGSYNEQFF.

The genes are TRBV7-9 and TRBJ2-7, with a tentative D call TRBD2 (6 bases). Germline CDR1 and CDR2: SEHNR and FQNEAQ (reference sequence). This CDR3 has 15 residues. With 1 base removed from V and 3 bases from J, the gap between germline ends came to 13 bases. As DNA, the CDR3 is TGTGCCAGCAGCTTAGGATCGGGGGTTTTCTACGAGCAGTACTTC. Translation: CASSLGSGVFYEQYF.

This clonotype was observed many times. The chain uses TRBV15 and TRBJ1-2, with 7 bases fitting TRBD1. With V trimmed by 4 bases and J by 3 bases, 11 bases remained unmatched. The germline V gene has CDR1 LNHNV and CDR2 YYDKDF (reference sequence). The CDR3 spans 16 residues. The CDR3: CATSKGIKGADYGYTF. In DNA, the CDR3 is TGTGCCACCAGCAAAGGGATCAAGGGGGCTGACTATGGCTACACCTTC.

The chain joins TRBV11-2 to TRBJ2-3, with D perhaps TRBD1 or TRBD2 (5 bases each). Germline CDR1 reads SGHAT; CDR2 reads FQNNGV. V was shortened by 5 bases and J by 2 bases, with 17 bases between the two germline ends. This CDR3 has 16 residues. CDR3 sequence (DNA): TGTGCCAGCAGCCTCCGGGGCATCCAGGTCACAGATACGCAGTATTTT. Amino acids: CASSLRGIQVTDTQYF.

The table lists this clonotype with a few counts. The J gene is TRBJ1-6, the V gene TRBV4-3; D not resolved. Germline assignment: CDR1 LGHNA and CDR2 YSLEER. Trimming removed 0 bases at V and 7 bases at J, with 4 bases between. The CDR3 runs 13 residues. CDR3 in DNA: TGCGCCAGCAGCCAAGACGGGAATTCACCCCTCCACTTT. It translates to CASSQDGNSPLHF.

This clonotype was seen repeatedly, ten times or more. DNA of the CDR3: TGTGCCAGCACCACACGGACAGGGTGGTTAGAAAAACTGTTTTTT. Translating gives CASTTRTGWLEKLFF. The rearrangement uses TRBV28 and TRBJ1-4; 8 positions match TRBD1. This CDR3 contains 15 residues. V lost 7 bases and J lost 8; bases outside the gene matches: 12. From germline, CDR1 is MDHEN and CDR2 SYDVKM.

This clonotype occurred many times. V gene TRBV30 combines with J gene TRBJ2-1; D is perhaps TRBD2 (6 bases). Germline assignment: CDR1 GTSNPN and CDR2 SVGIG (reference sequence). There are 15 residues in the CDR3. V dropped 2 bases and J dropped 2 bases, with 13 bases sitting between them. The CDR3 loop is CAWSYLAAAYNEQFF. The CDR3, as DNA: TGTGCCTGGAGTTATTTAGCGGCCGCCTACAATGAGCAGTTCTTC.

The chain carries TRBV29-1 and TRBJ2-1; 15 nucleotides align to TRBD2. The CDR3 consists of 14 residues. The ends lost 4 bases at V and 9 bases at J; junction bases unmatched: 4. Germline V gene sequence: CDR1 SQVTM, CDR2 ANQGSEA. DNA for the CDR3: TGCAGCGTTGTAAGGACTAGCGGGGGGGGTGAGCAGTTCTTC. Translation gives CSVVRTSGGGEQFF.

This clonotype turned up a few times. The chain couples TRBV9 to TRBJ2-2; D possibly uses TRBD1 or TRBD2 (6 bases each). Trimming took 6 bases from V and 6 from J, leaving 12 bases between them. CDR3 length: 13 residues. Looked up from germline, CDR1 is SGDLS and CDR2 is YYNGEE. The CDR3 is CASNPGAAGELFF. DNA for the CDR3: TGTGCCAGCAATCCGGGGGCAGCCGGGGAGCTGTTTTTT.

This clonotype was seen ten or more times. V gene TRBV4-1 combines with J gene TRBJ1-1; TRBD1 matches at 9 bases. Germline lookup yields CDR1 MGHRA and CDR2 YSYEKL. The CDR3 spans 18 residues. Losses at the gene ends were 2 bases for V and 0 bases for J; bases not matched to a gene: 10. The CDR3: CASSQPRDRAGVNTEAFF. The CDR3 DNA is TGCGCCAGCAGCCAACCCCGGGACAGGGCGGGTGTGAACACTGAAGCTTTCTTT.

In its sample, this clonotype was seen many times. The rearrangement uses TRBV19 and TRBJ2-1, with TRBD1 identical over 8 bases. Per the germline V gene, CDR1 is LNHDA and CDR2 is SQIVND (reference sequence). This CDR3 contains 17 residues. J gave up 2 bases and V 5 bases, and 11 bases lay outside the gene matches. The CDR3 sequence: CASSPPPPTGAYNEQFF. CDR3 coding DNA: TGTGCCAGTAGTCCCCCTCCCCCGACAGGGGCCTACAATGAGCAGTTCTTC. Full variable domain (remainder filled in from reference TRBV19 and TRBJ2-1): DGGITQSPKYLFRKEGQNVTLSCEQNLNHDAMYWYRQDPGQGLRLIYYSQIVNDFQKGDIAEGYSVSREKKESFPLTVTSAQKNPTAFYLCASSPPPPTGAYNEQFFGPGTRLTVL.

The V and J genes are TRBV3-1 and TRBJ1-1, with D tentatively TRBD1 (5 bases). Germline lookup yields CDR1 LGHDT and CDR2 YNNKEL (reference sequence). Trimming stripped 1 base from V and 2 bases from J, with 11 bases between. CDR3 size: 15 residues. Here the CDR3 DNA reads TGTGCCAGCAGCCAAGGATACAGGAGAAACACTGAAGCTTTCTTT. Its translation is CASSQGYRRNTEAFF.

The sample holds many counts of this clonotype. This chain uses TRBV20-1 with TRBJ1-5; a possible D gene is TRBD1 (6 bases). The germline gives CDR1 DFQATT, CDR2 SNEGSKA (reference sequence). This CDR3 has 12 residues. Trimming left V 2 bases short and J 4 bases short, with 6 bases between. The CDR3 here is CSARQGNQPQHF. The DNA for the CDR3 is TGCAGTGCTAGACAGGGGAATCAGCCCCAGCATTTT.

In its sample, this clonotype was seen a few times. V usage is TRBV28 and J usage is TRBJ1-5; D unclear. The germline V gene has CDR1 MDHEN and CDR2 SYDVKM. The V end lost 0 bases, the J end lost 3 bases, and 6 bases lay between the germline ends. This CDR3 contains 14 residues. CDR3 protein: CASSLWQANQPQHF. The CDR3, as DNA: TGTGCCAGCAGTTTATGGCAGGCCAATCAGCCCCAGCATTTT.

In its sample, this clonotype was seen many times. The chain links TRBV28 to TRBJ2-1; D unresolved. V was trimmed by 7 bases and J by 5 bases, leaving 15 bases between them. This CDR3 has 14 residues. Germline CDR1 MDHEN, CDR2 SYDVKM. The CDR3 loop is CASTPSPLNNEQFF. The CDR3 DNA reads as TGTGCCAGCACCCCCAGCCCCCTAAACAATGAGCAGTTCTTC.

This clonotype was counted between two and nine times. Here the CDR3 reads CASGHLLQETQYF. The CDR3 DNA reads TGCGCCAGCGGTCACCTCCTCCAAGAGACCCAGTACTTC. V and J are TRBV10-2 and TRBJ2-5; unclear D gene. The CDR3 sequence is 13 residues long. V was cut by 8 bases and J by 1 base, with 11 bases left in between. Germline V gene lookup returns CDR1 WSHSY and CDR2 SAAADI.

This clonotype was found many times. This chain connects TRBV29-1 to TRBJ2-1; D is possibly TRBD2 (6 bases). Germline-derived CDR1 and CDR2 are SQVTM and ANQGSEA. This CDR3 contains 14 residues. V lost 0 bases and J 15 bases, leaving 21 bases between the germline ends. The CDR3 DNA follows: TGCAGCGTTGAAGACCCTCGTCCCGCGGAGGGGACGTTCTTC. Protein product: CSVEDPRPAEGTFF.

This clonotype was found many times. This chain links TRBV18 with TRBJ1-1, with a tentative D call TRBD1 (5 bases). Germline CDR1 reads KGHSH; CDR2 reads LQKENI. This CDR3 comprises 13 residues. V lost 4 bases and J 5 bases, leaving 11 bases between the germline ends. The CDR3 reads CASSRGVATEAFF. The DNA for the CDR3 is TGTGCCAGCTCACGGGGGGTTGCGACTGAAGCTTTCTTT. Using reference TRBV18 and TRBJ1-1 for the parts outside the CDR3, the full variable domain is NAGVMQNPRHLVRRRGQEARLRCSPMKGHSHVYWYRQLPEEGLKFMVYLQKENIIDESGMPKERFSAEFPKEGPSILRIQQVVRGDSAAYFCASSRGVATEAFFGQGTRLTVV.

CDR3 region: CSALDREFYEQYF. CDR3 in DNA: TGCAGTGCTCTCGACAGGGAATTCTACGAGCAGTACTTC. The chain recombines TRBV20-1 with TRBJ2-7, with TRBD1 matching over 7 bases. The CDR3 has 13 amino acids. V lost 5 bases to trimming and J lost 3 bases; unmatched junction nucleotides: 7. Germline V gene lookup returns CDR1 DFQATT and CDR2 SNEGSKA (reference sequence).

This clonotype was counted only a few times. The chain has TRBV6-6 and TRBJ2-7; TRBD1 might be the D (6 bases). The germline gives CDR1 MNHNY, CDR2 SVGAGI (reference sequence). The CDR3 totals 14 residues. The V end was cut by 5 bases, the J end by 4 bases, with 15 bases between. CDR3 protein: CASSLDRWRYEQYF. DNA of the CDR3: TGTGCCAGCAGTCTTGACAGGTGGAGGTACGAGCAGTACTTC.